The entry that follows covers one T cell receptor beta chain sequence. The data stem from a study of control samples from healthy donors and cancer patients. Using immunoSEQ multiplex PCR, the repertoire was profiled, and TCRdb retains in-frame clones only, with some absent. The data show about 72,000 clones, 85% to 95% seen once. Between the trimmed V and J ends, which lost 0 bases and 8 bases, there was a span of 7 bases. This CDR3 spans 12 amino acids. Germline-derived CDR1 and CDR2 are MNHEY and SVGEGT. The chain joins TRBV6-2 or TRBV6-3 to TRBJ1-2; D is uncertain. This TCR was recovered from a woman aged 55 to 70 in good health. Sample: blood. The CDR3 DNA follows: TGTGCCAGCAGTTACTCGATAACCGGCTACACCTTC. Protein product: CASSYSITGYTF.